The present T cell receptor beta chain was sequenced within a study of T cells after posttransplantation cyclophosphamide. Overall study results and limits: Donor CD8+ memory clones often dominated recipient blood repertoires at later times. TRB clonality was highly associated with recipient CMV seropositivity and reactivation. Blood and skin or GI T cell repertoires showed limited TRB overlap.

This clone counts as large. Its target is unknown. Busulfan-fludarabine conditioning, marrow transplant, and cyclophosphamide on days +3 and +4 were administered. Profiled with immunoSEQ multiplex PCR; TCRdb holds only in-frame clones, not every one. Counted here are roughly 4,000 clones, 75% to 85% occurring once; the ten biggest clones make up over 30%. Sequencing used PBMCs, obtained after allogeneic stem cell transplant with posttransplant cyclophosphamide. This receptor was taken from a male patient aged 40 to 55 who received an allogeneic stem cell transplant from a related donor, was CMV-positive, and had acute and chronic GVHD. Some T cells may originate from the graft donor.

CDR3 loop: CASSYARGNTGELFF. In nucleotides, the CDR3 is TGTGCCAGCAGTTACGCGCGGGGAAACACCGGGGAGCTGTTTTTT. V gene TRBV6-5 combines with J gene TRBJ2-2; tentatively, D is TRBD2 (6 bases). Per germline, CDR1 MNHEY and CDR2 SVGAGI. The CDR3 consists of 15 residues. The germline V and J ends were trimmed by 2 bases and 2 bases, with 9 bases remaining between them.